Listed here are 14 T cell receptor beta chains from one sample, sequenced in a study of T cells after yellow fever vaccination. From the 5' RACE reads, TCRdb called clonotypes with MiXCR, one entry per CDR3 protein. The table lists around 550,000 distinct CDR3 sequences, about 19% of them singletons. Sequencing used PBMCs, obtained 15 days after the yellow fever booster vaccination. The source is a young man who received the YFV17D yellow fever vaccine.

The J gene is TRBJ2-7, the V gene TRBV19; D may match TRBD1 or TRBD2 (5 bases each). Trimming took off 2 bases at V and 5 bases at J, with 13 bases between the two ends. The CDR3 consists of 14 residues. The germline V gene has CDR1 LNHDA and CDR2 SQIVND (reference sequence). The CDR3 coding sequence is TGTGCCAGTAGTATACCCGGGGCTAGTAACGAGCAGTACTTC. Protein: CASSIPGASNEQYF.

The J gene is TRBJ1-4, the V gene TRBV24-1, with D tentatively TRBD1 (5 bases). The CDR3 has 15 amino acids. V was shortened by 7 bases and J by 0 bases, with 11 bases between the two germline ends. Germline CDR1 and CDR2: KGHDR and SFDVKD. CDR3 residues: CATRDNMTTNEKLFF. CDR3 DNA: TGTGCCACCAGGGACAACATGACAACTAATGAAAAACTGTTTTTT.

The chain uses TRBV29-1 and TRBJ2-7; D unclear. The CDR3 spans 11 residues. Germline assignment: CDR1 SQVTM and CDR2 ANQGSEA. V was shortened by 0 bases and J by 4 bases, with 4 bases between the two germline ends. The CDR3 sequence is CSVEELYEQYF. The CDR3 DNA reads TGCAGCGTTGAAGAGCTGTACGAGCAGTACTTC.

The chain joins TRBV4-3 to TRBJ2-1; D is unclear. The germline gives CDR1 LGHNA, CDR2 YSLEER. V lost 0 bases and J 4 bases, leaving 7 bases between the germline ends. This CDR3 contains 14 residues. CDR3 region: CASSQESRYNEQFF. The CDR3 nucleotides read TGCGCCAGCAGCCAAGAGTCCAGATACAATGAGCAGTTCTTC.

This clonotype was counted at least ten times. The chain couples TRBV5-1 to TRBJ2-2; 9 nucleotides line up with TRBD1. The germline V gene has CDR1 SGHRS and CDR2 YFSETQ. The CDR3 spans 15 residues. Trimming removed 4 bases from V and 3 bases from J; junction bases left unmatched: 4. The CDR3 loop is CASSKRTGDTGELFF. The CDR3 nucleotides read TGCGCCAGCAGCAAAAGGACAGGGGACACCGGGGAGCTGTTTTTT.

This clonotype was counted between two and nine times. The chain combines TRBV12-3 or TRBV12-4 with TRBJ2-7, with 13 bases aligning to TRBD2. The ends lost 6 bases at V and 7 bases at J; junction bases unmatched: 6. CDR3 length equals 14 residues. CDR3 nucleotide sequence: TGTGCCAGCAGCCACGGGACTAGCGGGAAAGAGCAGTACTTC. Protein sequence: CASSHGTSGKEQYF.

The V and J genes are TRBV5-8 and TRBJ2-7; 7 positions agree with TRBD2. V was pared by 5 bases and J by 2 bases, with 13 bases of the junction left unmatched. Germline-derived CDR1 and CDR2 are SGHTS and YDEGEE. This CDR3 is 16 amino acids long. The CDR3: CASSNLRERGTYEQYF. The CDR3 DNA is TGTGCCAGCAGTAATCTTCGGGAGCGGGGTACCTACGAGCAGTACTTC.

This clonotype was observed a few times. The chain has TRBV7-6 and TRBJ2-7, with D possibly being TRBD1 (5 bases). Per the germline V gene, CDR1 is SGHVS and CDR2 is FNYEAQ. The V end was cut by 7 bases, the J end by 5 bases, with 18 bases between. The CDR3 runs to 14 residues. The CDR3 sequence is CASTDGAGSDEQYF. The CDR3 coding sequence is TGTGCCAGCACCGACGGAGCAGGGTCGGACGAGCAGTACTTC.

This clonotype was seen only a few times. In DNA form, the CDR3 reads TGTGCCAGCAGTACGGACAGTACAGTGACCCAGTACTTC. Its protein product is CASSTDSTVTQYF. The chain employs TRBV6-6 and TRBJ2-5, with TRBD1 as a possible D gene (6 bases). Germline CDR1 and CDR2: MNHNY and SVGAGI (reference sequence). The CDR3 sequence is 13 residues long. Trimming left V 5 bases short and J 7 bases short, with 14 bases between.

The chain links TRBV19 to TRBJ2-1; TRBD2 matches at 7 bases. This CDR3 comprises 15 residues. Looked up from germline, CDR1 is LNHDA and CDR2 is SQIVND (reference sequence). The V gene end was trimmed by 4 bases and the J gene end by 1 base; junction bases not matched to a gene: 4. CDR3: CASSKAGVSYNEQFF. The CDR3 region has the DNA TGTGCCAGTAGTAAGGCGGGAGTTTCCTACAATGAGCAGTTCTTC. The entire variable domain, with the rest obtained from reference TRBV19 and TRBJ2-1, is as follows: DGGITQSPKYLFRKEGQNVTLSCEQNLNHDAMYWYRQDPGQGLRLIYYSQIVNDFQKGDIAEGYSVSREKKESFPLTVTSAQKNPTAFYLCASSKAGVSYNEQFFGPGTRLTVL.

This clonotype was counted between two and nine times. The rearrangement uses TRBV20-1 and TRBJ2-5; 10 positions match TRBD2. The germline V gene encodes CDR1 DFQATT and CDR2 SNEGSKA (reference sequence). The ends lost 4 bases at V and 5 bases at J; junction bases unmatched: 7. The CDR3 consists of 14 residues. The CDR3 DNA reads TGCAGTGCTACACTAGCGGGAATGGTTGAGACCCAGTACTTC. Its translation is CSATLAGMVETQYF.

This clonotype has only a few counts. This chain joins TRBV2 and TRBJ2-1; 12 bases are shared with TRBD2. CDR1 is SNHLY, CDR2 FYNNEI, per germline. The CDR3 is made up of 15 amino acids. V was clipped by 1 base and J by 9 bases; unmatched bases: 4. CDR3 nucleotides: TGTGCCAGCAGTGAAGTGAGGACTAGCGGGGTTGAGCAGTTCTTC. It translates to CASSEVRTSGVEQFF. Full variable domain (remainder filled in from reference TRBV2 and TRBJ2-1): EPEVTQTPSHQVTQMGQEVILRCVPISNHLYFYWYRQILGQKVEFLVSFYNNEISEKSEIFDDQFSVERPDGSNFTLKIRSTKLEDSAMYFCASSEVRTSGVEQFFGPGTRLTVL.

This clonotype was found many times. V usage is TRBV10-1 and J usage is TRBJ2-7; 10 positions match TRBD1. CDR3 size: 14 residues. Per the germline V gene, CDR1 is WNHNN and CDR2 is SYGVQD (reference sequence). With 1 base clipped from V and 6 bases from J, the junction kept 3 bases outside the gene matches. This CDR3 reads CASSEFGQGGEQYF. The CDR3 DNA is TGCGCCAGCAGTGAGTTTGGACAGGGGGGCGAGCAGTACTTC.

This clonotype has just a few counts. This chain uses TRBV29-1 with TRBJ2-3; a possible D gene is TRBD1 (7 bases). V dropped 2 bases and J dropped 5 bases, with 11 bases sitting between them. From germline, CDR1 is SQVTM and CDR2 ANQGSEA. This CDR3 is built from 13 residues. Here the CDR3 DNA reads TGCAGCGTTGAAAGGGGGCGGGGAGATACGCAGTATTTT. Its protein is CSVERGRGDTQYF.